This TCR beta chain was recovered during a study of blood T cell repertoires in COVID-19. There are a few counts of this clone. Germline V lookup: CDR1 LNHDA, CDR2 SQIVND (reference sequence). The germline V and J ends were trimmed by 7 bases and 4 bases, with 13 bases remaining between them. The CDR3 covers 13 residues. The assay was immunoSEQ multiplex PCR, and TCRdb's table has in-frame clones only and misses some. The repertoire consists of 70,000 to 80,000 clones, with around 83% occurring once and the leading ten covering roughly 41%. The TCR sequence derives from a man older than 75 with acute or convalescent COVID-19. The sample was peripheral blood. The rearrangement links TRBV19 to TRBJ1-2; TRBD1 is a possible D gene (5 bases). This CDR3 is CASTLRQTYGYTF. For the CDR3, the DNA is TGTGCCAGTACCTTACGACAGACCTATGGCTACACCTTC.